The text below deals with one TCR beta chain. The entry originates in a study of blood T cell repertoires in COVID-19. Study context: The United States, Italy and Spain supplied acute and convalescent COVID-19 samples. Sources were T cells, B-cell-depleted T cells, or PBMCs; the material itself was cDNA or gDNA.

Under the authors' procedure: Nucleated cell counts were estimated from reference gene primer amplification. The repertoire was sequenced with immunoSEQ multiplex PCR; TCRdb's copy has only in-frame clones and lacks some. V and J calls and clone size are as listed in that table; D and trimming were resolved from the DNA. The sample contains roughly 50,000 clones, 90% of which appear only once. Sequencing was done on a sample of peripheral blood. The sequence was collected from a man between 50 and 59 years old with acute or convalescent COVID-19.

The CDR3 sequence is CASSQVAGGAYEQYF. The CDR3 region has the DNA TGCGCCAGCAGCCAAGTTGCCGGTGGGGCGTACGAGCAGTACTTC. The chain carries TRBV4-3 and TRBJ2-7; D may be TRBD1 (5 bases). Per the germline V gene, CDR1 is LGHNA and CDR2 is YSLEER. The V end lost 1 base, the J end lost 4 bases, and 14 bases lay between the germline ends. The CDR3 contains 15 residues.